This T cell receptor beta chain was retrieved from a study of blood T cell repertoires in COVID-19 (dated by TCRdb to 2019 to 2021). In terms of the full investigation: Collaborator samples came from the United States, Italy and Spain and covered acute and convalescent phases of COVID-19. A freely available public database, intended as a resource for researchers studying the immune response to SARS-CoV-2, is where the repertoires were released. Where HLA class I and class II types were available, the types were taken from metadata supplied by the sample provider, not from assay-based typing. Samples came from the ongoing ImmuneRACE study (first 160 participants) plus 1,254 subjects from 6 global collaborators. The sample metadata nearly always contained a de-identified subject ID, COVID-19 status, age in years and sex. Subjects who had been exposed to COVID-19, were actively infected with it, or had recovered from it provided the deeply sampled blood TCRbeta repertoires that made up the dataset. The material from the prospective study consisted of cDNA or gDNA derived from T cells, B-cell-depleted T cells, or PBMCs.

As to this clone: Its antigen specificity is not known. Base-call qualities are not available, and no considerably larger clone is one nucleotide away.

Collaborating institutions collected whole blood in K2EDTA tubes following their own protocols. For TCRbeta analysis, collaborators shipped samples as frozen whole blood, isolated PBMCs, or DNA extracted from either of those sample types. Here is what the overall study found, with its caveats: How much clinical and demographic metadata was included differed by source and by participant, and the metadata was provided uncurated.

CDR1 and CDR2, per the germline V gene, are MDHEN and SYDVKM. Its CDR3 holds 14 amino acids, cysteine through phenylalanine. Just the 42-base CDR3 DNA is kept, in frame starting at base 1. For this chain, trimming is 7 bases at the V end and 6 bases at the J end, and the number of junction bases without a gene match is 6. TCRbeta CDR3 regions were amplified from genomic DNA by means of the immunoSEQ Assay, a bias-controlled multiplex PCR. As for the original processing: Nucleated cell counts per sample were estimated from amplification of reference gene primers within the assay. Sequence reads were collapsed and filtered to measure the absolute abundance of every unique TCRbeta CDR3 rearrangement. For each sample, productive Simpson clonality was calculated as the square root of Simpson's diversity index over productive rearrangements. As stored in TCRdb, this immuneACCESS dataset retains in-frame rearrangements with V and J assigned. A fraction of the clones does not appear; measured against another copy, unresolved V genes explain less than half of the discrepancy, and the remainder lacks a known reason. V, J and clone size derive from that table, while D and trimming were established from the DNA sequence. Across this sample there are about 190,000 clones, with approximately 90% seen only once. The ten biggest clones cover approximately 0.48% of the sample.

The chain is assembled from TRBV28 and TRBJ1-5; TRBD1 aligns with 10 central bases. This TCR derives from a man aged 45 to 65 with acute or convalescent COVID-19. The sequencing sample was made of peripheral blood. The DNA sequence is TGTGCCAGCACCCTGGGACAGGGGACTCAGCCCCAGCATTTT. It is translated as CASTLGQGTQPQHF.